What follows are 8 T cell receptor beta chains derived from one specimen sequenced in a study of cytomegalovirus exposure and HLA in healthy donors. Sequencing was performed with immunoSEQ multiplex PCR; in TCRdb, only in-frame clones are kept and a portion is missing. The repertoire includes 150,000 or so clones, around 88% of them detected once, and around 20% sits in the top ten. Sequences were obtained from PBMCs. The receptors originated from a man between 18 and 35 years old in good health and CMV-seropositive.

V usage is TRBV29-1 and J usage is TRBJ2-1, with 15 positions matching TRBD2. The V and J ends lost 4 bases and 4 bases, in that order; junction bases with no gene match: 11. This CDR3 is built from 18 residues. Germline loops: CDR1 SQVTM, CDR2 ANQGSEA. This chain's CDR3 is CSVVGTSGRYLFYNEQFF. In nucleotides, the CDR3 is TGCAGCGTTGTGGGGACTAGCGGGAGGTACCTCTTTTACAATGAGCAGTTCTTC.

The V gene is TRBV6-5, the J gene TRBJ1-5; 8 nucleotides agree with TRBD1. The CDR3 covers 15 residues. V lost 6 bases, J lost 6 bases, and 10 bases stayed unmatched. The V gene's germline CDR1 is MNHEY and CDR2 SVGAGI. CDR3 region: CASRTTGARGQPQHF. The CDR3 coding sequence is TGTGCCAGCAGAACGACAGGGGCCCGGGGTCAGCCCCAGCATTTT.

The chain links TRBV18 to TRBJ2-1, with TRBD2 matching 10 bases. V trimming: 4 bases; J trimming: 2 bases; junction bases outside the gene matches: 2. Germline V lookup: CDR1 KGHSH, CDR2 LQKENI. CDR3 size: 15 residues. As DNA, the CDR3 is TGTGCCAGCTCACTACTAGCGGGACCCTACAATGAGCAGTTCTTC. It encodes CASSLLAGPYNEQFF.

V gene TRBV18 combines with J gene TRBJ1-4; TRBD1 might be the D (6 bases). Trimming removed 3 bases from V and 5 bases from J, with 10 bases in between. Germline V gives CDR1 KGHSH, CDR2 LQKENI. The CDR3 loop spans 14 amino acids. CDR3 loop: CASSPVGQNEKLFF. CDR3 sequence (DNA): TGTGCCAGCTCACCTGTTGGACAGAATGAAAAACTGTTTTTT. Drawing the rest from reference TRBV18 and TRBJ1-4, the complete variable domain is NAGVMQNPRHLVRRRGQEARLRCSPMKGHSHVYWYRQLPEEGLKFMVYLQKENIIDESGMPKERFSAEFPKEGPSILRIQQVVRGDSAAYFCASSPVGQNEKLFFGSGTQLSVL.

This clone was seen just once. In DNA, the CDR3 is TGTGCCAGCACCTTCCTCCCTAGCACAGATACGCAGTATTTT. Its protein is CASTFLPSTDTQYF. The J gene is TRBJ2-3, the V gene TRBV27; D unresolved. From germline, CDR1 is MNHEY and CDR2 SMNVEV (reference sequence). V lost 7 bases, J lost 0 bases, and 11 bases lay in between. The CDR3 covers 14 residues.

V is TRBV5-6 and J is TRBJ1-2, with 7 bases that match TRBD1. The junction had 4 bases not matched to a gene; V was cut back by 2 bases and J by 3 bases. Per the germline V gene, CDR1 is SGHDT and CDR2 is YYEEEE. This CDR3 region has 14 residues. In nucleotides, the CDR3 is TGTGCCAGCAGCTTACAGGGGCCCTACTATGGCTACACCTTC. Protein: CASSLQGPYYGYTF. Complete variable domain (other parts from reference TRBV5-6 and TRBJ1-2): DAGVTQSPTHLIKTRGQQVTLRCSPKSGHDTVSWYQQALGQGPQFIFQYYEEEERQRGNFPDRFSGHQFPNYSSELNVNALLLGDSALYLCASSLQGPYYGYTFGSGTRLTVV.

This clone occurred once. Other DNA sequences in the same sample also yield this CDR3. The V and J genes are TRBV5-8 and TRBJ2-7; weak D call: TRBD2 (5 bases). Germline CDR1 SGHTS, CDR2 YDEGEE. With 1 base removed from V and 3 bases from J, the gap between germline ends came to 14 bases. The CDR3 has 15 amino acids. In nucleotides, the CDR3 is TGTGCCAGCAGCTTGCGCCGGGATCCTAGCTACGAGCAGTACTTC. It translates to CASSLRRDPSYEQYF. The variable domain in full, completed from reference TRBV5-8 and TRBJ2-7, reads EAGVTQSPTHLIKTRGQQATLRCSPISGHTSVYWYQQALGLGLQFLLWYDEGEERNRGNFPPRFSGRQFPNYSSELNVNALELEDSALYLCASSLRRDPSYEQYFGPGTRLTVT.

The CDR3 sequence: CASLRIAASSTDTQYF. The DNA for the CDR3 is TGTGCCAGCCTTAGGATAGCGGCCTCTAGCACAGATACGCAGTATTTT. The chain combines TRBV2 with TRBJ2-3; maybe TRBD2 (6 bases). The V end was cut by 8 bases, the J end by 0 bases, with 18 bases between. The CDR3 covers 16 residues. CDR1 SNHLY and CDR2 FYNNEI come from the germline V gene.